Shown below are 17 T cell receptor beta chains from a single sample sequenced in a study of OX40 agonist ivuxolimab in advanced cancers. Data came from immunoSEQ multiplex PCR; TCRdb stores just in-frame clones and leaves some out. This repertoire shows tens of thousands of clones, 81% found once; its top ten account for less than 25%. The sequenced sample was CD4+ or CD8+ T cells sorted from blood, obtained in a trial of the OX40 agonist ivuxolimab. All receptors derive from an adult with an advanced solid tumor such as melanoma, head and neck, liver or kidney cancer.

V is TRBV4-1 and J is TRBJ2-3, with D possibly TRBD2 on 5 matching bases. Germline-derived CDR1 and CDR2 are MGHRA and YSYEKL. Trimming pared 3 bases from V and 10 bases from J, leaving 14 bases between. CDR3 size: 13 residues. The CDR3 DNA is TGCGCCAGCAGCCACCCAACTAGTGAGGCGCAGTATTTT. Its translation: CASSHPTSEAQYF.

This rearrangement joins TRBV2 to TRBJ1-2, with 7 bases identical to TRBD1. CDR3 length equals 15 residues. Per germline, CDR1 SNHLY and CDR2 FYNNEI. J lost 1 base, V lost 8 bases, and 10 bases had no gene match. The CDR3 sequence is CASARDRDLNYGYTF. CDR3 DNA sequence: TGTGCCAGCGCCCGGGACAGAGACCTTAACTATGGCTACACCTTC. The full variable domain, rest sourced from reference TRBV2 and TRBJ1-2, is EPEVTQTPSHQVTQMGQEVILRCVPISNHLYFYWYRQILGQKVEFLVSFYNNEISEKSEIFDDQFSVERPDGSNFTLKIRSTKLEDSAMYFCASARDRDLNYGYTFGSGTRLTVV.

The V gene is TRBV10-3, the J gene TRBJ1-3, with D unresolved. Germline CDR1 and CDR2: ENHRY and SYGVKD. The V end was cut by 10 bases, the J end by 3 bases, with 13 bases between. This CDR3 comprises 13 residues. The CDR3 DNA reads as TGTGCCACCTCCGGATCAAGTGGAAACACCATATATTTT. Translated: CATSGSSGNTIYF.

Here the CDR3 reads CASSSPPGWRGYTF. The DNA of the CDR3 is TGTGCCAGCAGTTCCCCCCCAGGGTGGCGTGGCTACACCTTC. The chain employs TRBV28 and TRBJ1-2; TRBD1 might be the D (5 bases). Trimming took off 4 bases at V and 7 bases at J, with 16 bases between the two ends. In germline, CDR1 is MDHEN, CDR2 SYDVKM. The CDR3 has 14 residues.

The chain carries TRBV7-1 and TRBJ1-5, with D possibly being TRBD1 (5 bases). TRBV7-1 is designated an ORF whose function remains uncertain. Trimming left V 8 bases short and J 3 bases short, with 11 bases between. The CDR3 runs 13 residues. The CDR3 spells CASGRQLNQPQHF. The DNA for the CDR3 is TGTGCCAGCGGCCGACAGCTCAATCAGCCCCAGCATTTT.

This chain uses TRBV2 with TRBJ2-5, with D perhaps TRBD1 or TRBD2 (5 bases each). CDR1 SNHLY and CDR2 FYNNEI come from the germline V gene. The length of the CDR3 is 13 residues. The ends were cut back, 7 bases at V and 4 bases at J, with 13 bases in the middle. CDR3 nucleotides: TGTGCCAGCAAGTCGGTTGGGGGAGAGACCCAGTACTTC. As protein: CASKSVGGETQYF.

The CDR3 DNA is TGTGCCAGCAGTCTCAGGGGGGGGGTAGCTAATGAAAAACTGTTTTTT. It translates to CASSLRGGVANEKLFF. This chain connects TRBV7-2 to TRBJ1-4; 7 nucleotides match TRBD1. Germline V gives CDR1 SGHTA, CDR2 FQGNSA. The CDR3 spans 16 residues. V lost 6 bases to trimming and J lost 3 bases; unmatched junction nucleotides: 10. The full variable domain, its missing parts supplied by reference TRBV7-2 and TRBJ1-4, is GAGVSQSPSNKVTEKGKDVELRCDPISGHTALYWYRQSLGQGLEFLIYFQGNSAPDKSGLPSDRFSAERTGGSVSTLTIQRTQQEDSAVYLCASSLRGGVANEKLFFGSGTQLSVL.

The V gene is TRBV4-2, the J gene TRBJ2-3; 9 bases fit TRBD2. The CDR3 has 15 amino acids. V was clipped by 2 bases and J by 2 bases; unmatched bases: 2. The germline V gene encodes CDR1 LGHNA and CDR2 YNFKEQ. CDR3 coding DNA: TGTGCCAGCAGCCAACTAGCGGGGAACACAGATACGCAGTATTTT. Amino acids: CASSQLAGNTDTQYF.

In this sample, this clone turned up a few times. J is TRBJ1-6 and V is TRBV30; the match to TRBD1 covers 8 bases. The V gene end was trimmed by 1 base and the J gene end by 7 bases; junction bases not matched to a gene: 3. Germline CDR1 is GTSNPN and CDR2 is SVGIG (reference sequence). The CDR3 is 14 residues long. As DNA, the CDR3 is TGTGCCTGGAGTGAGGGACAGGTCAATTCACCCCTCCACTTT. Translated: CAWSEGQVNSPLHF.

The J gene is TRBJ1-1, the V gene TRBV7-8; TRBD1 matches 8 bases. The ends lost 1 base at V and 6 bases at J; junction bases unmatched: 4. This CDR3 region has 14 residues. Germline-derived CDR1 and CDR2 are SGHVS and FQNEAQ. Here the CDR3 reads CASSLGTGRSEAFF. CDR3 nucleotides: TGTGCCAGCAGCTTAGGGACAGGGCGTTCTGAAGCTTTCTTT.

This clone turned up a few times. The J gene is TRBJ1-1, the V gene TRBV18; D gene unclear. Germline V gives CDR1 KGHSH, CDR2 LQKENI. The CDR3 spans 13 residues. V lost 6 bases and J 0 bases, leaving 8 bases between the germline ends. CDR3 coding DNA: TGTGCCAGCTCGATAGGATTGAACACTGAAGCTTTCTTT. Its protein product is CASSIGLNTEAFF.

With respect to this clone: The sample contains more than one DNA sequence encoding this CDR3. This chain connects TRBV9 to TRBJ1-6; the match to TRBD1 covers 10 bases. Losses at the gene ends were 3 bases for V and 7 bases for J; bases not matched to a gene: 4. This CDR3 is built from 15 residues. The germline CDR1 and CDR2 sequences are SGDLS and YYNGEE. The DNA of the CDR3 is TGTGCCAGCAGCGCAGGACAGGGGGGAAATTCACCCCTCCACTTT. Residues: CASSAGQGGNSPLHF.

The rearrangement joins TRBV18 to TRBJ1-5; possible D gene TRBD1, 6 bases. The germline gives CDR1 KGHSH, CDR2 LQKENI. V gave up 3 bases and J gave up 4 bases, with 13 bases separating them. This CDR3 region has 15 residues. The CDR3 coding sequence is TGTGCCAGCTCACCCGGACGGGGGCGAAATCAGCCCCAGCATTTT. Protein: CASSPGRGRNQPQHF. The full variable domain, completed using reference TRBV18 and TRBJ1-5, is NAGVMQNPRHLVRRRGQEARLRCSPMKGHSHVYWYRQLPEEGLKFMVYLQKENIIDESGMPKERFSAEFPKEGPSILRIQQVVRGDSAAYFCASSPGRGRNQPQHFGDGTRLSIL.

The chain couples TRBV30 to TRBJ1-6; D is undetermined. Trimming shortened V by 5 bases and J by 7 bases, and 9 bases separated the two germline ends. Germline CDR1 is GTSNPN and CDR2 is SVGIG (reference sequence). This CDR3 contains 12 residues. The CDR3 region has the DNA TGTGCCTGGTCCTGGGGAAATTCACCCCTCCACTTT. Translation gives CAWSWGNSPLHF. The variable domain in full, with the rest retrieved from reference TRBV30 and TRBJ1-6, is SQTIHQWPATLVQPVGSPLSLECTVEGTSNPNLYWYRQAAGRGLQLLFYSVGIGQISSEVPQNLSASRPQDRQFILSSKKLLLSDSGFYLCAWSWGNSPLHFGNGTRLTVT.

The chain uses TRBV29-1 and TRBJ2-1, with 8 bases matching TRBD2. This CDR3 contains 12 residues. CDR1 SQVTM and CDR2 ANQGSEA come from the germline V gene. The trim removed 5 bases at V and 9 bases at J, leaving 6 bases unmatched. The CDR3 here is CSVRREAGEQFF. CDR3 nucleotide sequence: TGCAGCGTTCGGCGGGAGGCGGGTGAGCAGTTCTTC.

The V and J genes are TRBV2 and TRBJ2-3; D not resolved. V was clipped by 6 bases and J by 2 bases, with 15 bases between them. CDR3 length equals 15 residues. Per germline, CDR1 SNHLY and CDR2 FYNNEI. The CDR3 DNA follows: TGTGCCAGCAGGAATCAGGCGGTCTCCACAGATACGCAGTATTTT. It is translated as CASRNQAVSTDTQYF.

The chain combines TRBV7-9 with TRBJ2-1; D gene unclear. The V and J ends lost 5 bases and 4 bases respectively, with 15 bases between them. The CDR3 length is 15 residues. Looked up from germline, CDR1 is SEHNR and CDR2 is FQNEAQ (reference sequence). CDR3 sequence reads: CASSRPRAVYNEQFF. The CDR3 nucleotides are TGTGCCAGCAGCCGACCGCGTGCAGTTTACAATGAGCAGTTCTTC.